The clone carrying this T cell receptor (beta chain) was counted ten times or more. This record belongs to a study of regulatory T cells in long-lasting Graves disease. Arm-PCR of CDR3 regions and iRepertoire HTBI primers were used to build TCR beta libraries. TCRdb fed the multiplex PCR reads into MiXCR, producing one record per CDR3 protein. The sample holds 400,000 to 500,000 distinct CDR3 sequences; around 13% are singletons and the top ten take approximately 17%. Time point meaning: newly diagnosed GD, antithyroid drugs for less than 3 months. From PBMCs, RNA was extracted and then used to make the TCR library. CDR1 MDHEN and CDR2 SYDVKM come from the germline V gene. This CDR3 spans 17 amino acids. V trimming: 5 bases; J trimming: 2 bases; junction bases outside the gene matches: 15. These data were likewise used in another study, on T cells in Graves' hyperthyroidism and ophthalmopathy.

J is TRBJ2-7 and V is TRBV28, with 7 positions matching TRBD1. This TCR came from a woman in her fifties or sixties with Graves disease. The sample was peripheral blood mononuclear cells (PBMCs), taken at new diagnosis, from a patient treated with antithyroid drugs. This CDR3 reads CASSHGAPVQGAYEQYF. CDR3 nucleotide sequence: TGTGCCAGCAGTCATGGCGCCCCCGTCCAGGGGGCCTACGAGCAGTACTTC.